This is a list of T cell receptor beta chains from one sample in a study of beta chain features in type 1 diabetes. The assay was immunoSEQ multiplex PCR, and TCRdb's table has in-frame clones only and misses some. The data contain some 150,000 clones, 11% of them singletons. Sequenced sample: central memory CD4+ T cells from blood. These receptors all stem from a man between 18 and 29 years old in good health. Each CDR3 is given with its conserved first and last residue. A D gene is named only where the DNA matches it firmly. Rows may omit the clone size; those that give it use once, few, many or a size class.

j_gene,abundance,d_gene,v_gene,CDR3aa,CDR3nt
TRBJ2-1,many,TRBD1,TRBV29-1,CSAAEGAREQFF,TGCAGCGCCGCCGAGGGGGCGCGTGAGCAGTTCTTC
TRBJ1-1,few,NA,TRBV9,CASSVAVNTEAFF,TGTGCCAGCAGCGTCGCAGTGAACACTGAAGCTTTCTTT
TRBJ2-6,few,NA,TRBV18,CASSPTYTGANVLTF,TGTGCCAGCTCACCAACCTATACTGGGGCCAACGTCCTGACTTTC
TRBJ1-5,few,TRBD1,TRBV5-1,CASSPGGFDGQPQHF,TGCGCCAGCAGCCCAGGGGGCTTCGATGGTCAGCCCCAGCATTTT
TRBJ2-1,few,TRBD2,TRBV7-2,CASSLTEGTSQFF,TGTGCCAGCAGCTTAACGGAGGGGACTAGCCAGTTCTTC
TRBJ2-5,NA,TRBD2,TRBV5-1,CASSSSVAGGQETQYF,TGCGCCAGCAGTTCCTCGGTAGCGGGAGGGCAAGAGACCCAGTACTTC
TRBJ2-7,few,NA,TRBV5-6,CASNLRATSSYEQYF,TGTGCCAGCAACTTGCGGGCGACGAGCTCCTACGAGCAGTACTTC
TRBJ1-2,NA,NA,TRBV6-4,CASSDFRGFGYTF,NA
TRBJ2-4,NA,NA,TRBV11-2,CASRQVEHRVLWNIQYF,TGTGCCAGCAGACAGGTTGAGCACAGGGTCCTTTGGAACATTCAGTACTTC
TRBJ2-4,few,TRBD2,TRBV4-1,CASSLSGGSDIKLAKNIQYF,TGCGCCAGCAGCCTAAGCGGCGGGAGTGATATCAAATTAGCCAAAAACATTCAGTACTTC
TRBJ2-3,NA,NA,TRBV7-2,CASSSDKYTQYF,TGTGCCAGCAGCTCGGACAAATATACGCAGTATTTT
TRBJ2-7,NA,TRBD1,TRBV5-1,CASSLEMTGPKVVHEQYF,TGCGCCAGCAGCTTAGAAATGACAGGGCCTAAAGTCGTCCACGAGCAGTACTTC
TRBJ1-1,few,TRBD1,TRBV7-6,CASSQQGTTEAFF,TGTGCCAGCAGCCAACAGGGGACCACTGAAGCTTTCTTT
TRBJ1-1,NA,NA,TRBV9,CASSVDPVNTEAFF,TGTGCCAGCAGCGTAGATCCGGTGAACACTGAAGCTTTCTTT
TRBJ1-2,few,NA,TRBV5-5,CASSLNYGYTF,TGTGCCAGCAGCCTTAACTATGGCTACACCTTC
TRBJ1-1,NA,NA,TRBV11-1,CASSSTELGAFF,TGTGCCAGCAGCAGCACAGAATTGGGAGCTTTCTTT
TRBJ1-1,NA,NA,TRBV28,CASSAVTEAFF,TGTGCCAGCAGTGCAGTCACTGAAGCTTTCTTT
TRBJ2-3,few,NA,TRBV6-4,CASSEGAWSGTDTQYF,TGTGCCAGCAGTGAGGGGGCTTGGTCCGGCACAGATACGCAGTATTTT
TRBJ2-5,NA,NA,TRBV13,CASSFNPAGQETQYF,TGTGCCAGCAGCTTTAACCCAGCGGGTCAAGAGACCCAGTACTTC
TRBJ2-7,NA,TRBD2,TRBV6-5,CASSPAGGASEQYF,TGTGCCAGCAGCCCCGCGGGGGGGGCGAGTGAGCAGTACTTC
TRBJ2-1,NA,NA,TRBV5-1,CASSLGQGINNEQFF,TGCGCCAGCAGCTTGGGCCAGGGGATAAACAATGAGCAGTTCTTC
TRBJ2-4,NA,TRBD2,TRBV15,CATSRDSGGAKNIQYF,TGTGCCACCAGCAGAGATAGCGGGGGGGCCAAAAACATTCAGTACTTC
TRBJ1-2,NA,NA,TRBV29-1,CSGRDSAGYTF,TGCAGCGGCCGCGACTCTGCCGGCTACACCTTC
TRBJ2-1,few,TRBD2,TRBV25-1,CASSEGTSGRAREQFF,TGTGCCAGCAGTGAAGGGACTAGCGGGAGGGCCAGGGAGCAGTTCTTC
TRBJ2-3,few,NA,TRBV30,CAWESRGGHRDTQYF,TGTGCCTGGGAGAGTAGGGGGGGGCACCGGGATACGCAGTATTTT
TRBJ2-7,NA,NA,TRBV21-1,CASSPEGASGRVASYEQYF,TGTGCCAGCAGCCCTGAGGGCGCTAGCGGGAGAGTAGCGAGCTACGAGCAGTACTTC
TRBJ1-1,few,NA,TRBV5-4,CASSSSSVNTEAFF,TGTGCCAGCAGCTCCTCGTCCGTGAACACTGAAGCTTTCTTT
TRBJ2-1,few,TRBD2,TRBV9,CASSVAGLAENNEQFF,TGTGCCAGCAGCGTAGCGGGACTAGCGGAAAACAATGAGCAGTTCTTC